A selection of T cell receptor beta chains follows, all from one sample in a study of vaccination effects on CD4 cells after COVID-19. Their recognized antigens are unknown. TCRdb's copy holds only in-frame clones and misses some; the assay was immunoSEQ multiplex PCR. The sample lists 65,000 to 90,000 clones; about 70% were seen once. This material consisted of CD4+ T cells from PBMCs cultured with HCoV-NL63 spike peptides, taken before COVID-19 vaccination. The receptors stem from a human donor who received a COVID-19 vaccine. CDR3s include the opening cysteine and the closing phenylalanine or tryptophan. The D gene is left open where the match is weak. Rows give clone size only sometimes, using once, few, many, or a class for an expanded clone.

D gene	J gene	V gene	CDR3 length	clone size	CDR3 protein	CDR3 DNA
NA	TRBJ1-1	TRBV18	13	few	CASSLEVRTEAFF	TGTGCCAGCTCACTCGAGGTTAGGACTGAAGCTTTCTTT
TRBD2	TRBJ2-3	TRBV19	16	NA	CASTYRGGGNTDTQYF	TGTGCCAGTACCTATCGGGGGGGCGGGAACACAGATACGCAGTATTTT
NA	TRBJ1-2	TRBV14	15	NA	CASSQTNRPGGGYTF	TGTGCCAGCAGCCAGACAAATCGGCCTGGGGGAGGCTACACCTTC
TRBD1	TRBJ1-5	TRBV2	14	NA	CASSRTGGNQPQHF	TGTGCCAGCAGTCGAACAGGGGGAAATCAGCCCCAGCATTTT
NA	TRBJ2-3	TRBV4-2	19	few	CASRSLDSQSIGVRDTQYF	TGTGCCAGCAGGTCTCTGGACAGCCAAAGTATCGGGGTTAGAGATACGCAGTATTTT
TRBD1	TRBJ1-3	TRBV4-2	16	many	CASSRETGFSGNTIYF	TGTGCCAGCAGCCGAGAGACAGGGTTCTCTGGAAACACCATATATTTT
TRBD1	TRBJ1-2	TRBV12-3/TRBV12-4	13	few	CASSFGTAYGYTF	TGTGCCAGCAGTTTTGGGACAGCCTATGGCTACACCTTC
NA	TRBJ2-2	TRBV29-1	12	NA	CSVHDNTGELFF	TGCAGCGTCCACGATAACACCGGGGAGCTGTTTTTT
NA	TRBJ1-1	TRBV4-2	15	NA	CASSQVDRGNTEAFF	TGTGCCAGCAGCCAAGTTGACCGGGGGAACACTGAAGCTTTCTTT
TRBD1	TRBJ2-5	TRBV29-1	13	NA	CSVERQGAETQYF	TGCAGCGTTGAACGACAGGGGGCCGAGACCCAGTACTTC
NA	TRBJ2-2	TRBV18	15	NA	CASSPLTVNTGELFF	TGTGCCAGCTCACCCTTGACGGTGAACACCGGGGAGCTGTTTTTT
NA	TRBJ1-2	TRBV7-2	14	few	CASSFKQGPYGYTF	TGTGCCAGCAGCTTTAAACAGGGACCTTATGGCTACACCTTC
TRBD1	TRBJ2-2	TRBV29-1	14	NA	CSVADRVDTGELFF	TGCAGCGTAGCCGACAGGGTGGACACCGGGGAGCTGTTTTTT
NA	TRBJ1-2	TRBV5-4	12	few	CASSLNNYGYTF	TGTGCCAGCAGCTTGAATAACTATGGCTACACCTTC
TRBD1	TRBJ1-2	TRBV18	17	NA	CASSPMGQGIPNYGYTF	TGTGCCAGCTCACCTATGGGACAGGGTATCCCTAACTATGGCTACACCTTC
NA	TRBJ2-5	TRBV27	14	NA	CASSEGEGFETQYF	TGTGCCAGCAGTGAGGGGGAGGGATTCGAGACCCAGTACTTC
NA	TRBJ2-1	TRBV6-2/TRBV6-3	14	NA	CASSYGPAYNEQFF	TGTGCCAGCAGTTATGGCCCAGCCTACAATGAGCAGTTCTTC
TRBD2	TRBJ2-2	TRBV4-2	15	NA	CASSQSSGVSGELFF	TGTGCCAGCAGCCAATCTAGCGGGGTGTCTGGGGAGCTGTTTTTT
NA	TRBJ1-6	TRBV30	18	NA	CAWSVLKASSSYNSPLHF	TGTGCCTGGAGTGTACTGAAGGCCTCTAGCTCCTATAATTCACCCCTCCACTTT
NA	TRBJ2-2	TRBV29-1	17	NA	CSVEIGFQQWNTGELFF	TGCAGCGTAGAAATAGGTTTCCAGCAATGGAACACCGGGGAGCTGTTTTTT
NA	TRBJ2-2	TRBV7-7	14	NA	CASSPTRNTGELFF	TGTGCCAGCAGCCCCACTCGGAACACCGGGGAGCTGTTTTTT
NA	TRBJ1-6	TRBV6-4	13	NA	CASSVGLGSPLHF	TGTGCCAGCAGTGTCGGTTTAGGGTCACCCCTCCACTTT
NA	TRBJ2-3	TRBV5-6	17	NA	CASSFRQALLLTDTQYF	TGTGCCAGCAGCTTCCGACAGGCGCTACTCCTCACAGATACGCAGTATTTT
TRBD1	TRBJ2-5	TRBV7-2	15	NA	CASSLRTGSGETQYF	TGTGCCAGCAGCCTTAGGACAGGGAGCGGTGAGACCCAGTACTTC
NA	TRBJ1-6	TRBV10-3	12	few	CAIRHDNSPLHF	TGTGCCATCAGACATGATAATTCACCCCTCCACTTT
NA	TRBJ1-2	TRBV3-1/TRBV3-2	14	few	CASSQATGSSGYTF	TGTGCCAGCAGCCAAGCTACAGGGTCGAGCGGCTACACCTTC
TRBD2	TRBJ2-3	TRBV19	15	NA	CASTGLAGGPNTQYF	TGTGCCAGTACGGGACTAGCGGGGGGGCCGAATACGCAGTATTTT
NA	TRBJ2-2	TRBV5-1	14	NA	CASSLGASTGELFF	TGCGCCAGCAGCTTGGGGGCTTCCACCGGGGAGCTGTTTTTT
TRBD2	TRBJ2-1	TRBV11-2	18	NA	CASSLDPASGGAYNEQFF	TGTGCCAGCAGCTTAGATCCCGCTAGCGGGGGGGCCTACAATGAGCAGTTCTTC
TRBD1	TRBJ1-1	TRBV2	16	NA	CASSDRPDRANTEAFF	TGTGCCAGCAGTGATCGACCGGACAGGGCGAACACTGAAGCTTTCTTT
NA	TRBJ2-2	TRBV4-2	14	few	CASSQGSAAGELFF	TGTGCCAGCAGCCAAGGTAGCGCGGCGGGGGAGCTGTTTTTT
TRBD1	TRBJ2-5	TRBV5-4	15	once	CASSLSQGAGETQYF	TGTGCCAGCAGCTTGTCACAGGGGGCCGGGGAGACCCAGTACTTC
TRBD1	TRBJ2-5	TRBV5-1	15	NA	CASSLVQGLDETQYF	TGCGCCAGCAGCTTGGTACAGGGGTTGGATGAGACCCAGTACTTC
TRBD2	TRBJ2-3	TRBV5-6	19	NA	CASSFRPGLAGAGLDTQYF	TGTGCCAGCAGCTTCCGGCCGGGACTAGCGGGGGCGGGCCTAGATACGCAGTATTTT
NA	TRBJ1-3	TRBV13	16	few	CASSLTLGDSGNTIYF	TGTGCCAGCAGCTTAACTCTAGGGGACTCTGGAAACACCATATATTTT
TRBD1	TRBJ2-3	TRBV4-3	15	few	CASSQAQGAQGTQYF	TGCGCCAGCAGCCAAGCCCAGGGGGCGCAAGGTACGCAGTATTTT
NA	TRBJ1-1	TRBV29-1	13	once	CSMANQGNTEAFF	TGCAGCATGGCCAACCAAGGGAACACTGAAGCTTTCTTT
TRBD1	TRBJ2-6	TRBV5-6	17	NA	CASSSTDRGLGANVLTF	TGTGCCAGCAGCTCGACGGACAGGGGACTCGGGGCCAACGTCCTGACTTTC
TRBD1	TRBJ2-4	TRBV6-4	14	once	CASSDGGTGDIQYF	TGTGCCAGCAGTGATGGGGGGACAGGAGACATTCAGTACTTC
TRBD1	TRBJ1-2	TRBV11-1	15	NA	CASSPRGQANYGYTF	TGTGCCAGCAGCCCCCGCGGACAGGCTAACTATGGCTACACCTTC
TRBD1	TRBJ2-2	TRBV19	13	few	CASRTGHTGELFF	TGTGCCAGCCGGACAGGGCACACCGGGGAGCTGTTTTTT
TRBD1	TRBJ2-5	TRBV7-6	14	few	CASSPLDRAQTQYF	TGTGCCAGCAGCCCATTGGACAGGGCACAGACCCAGTACTTC
NA	TRBJ1-1	TRBV6-4	13	NA	CASALHWDREAFF	TGTGCCAGCGCTCTACATTGGGACCGAGAAGCTTTCTTT
NA	TRBJ2-5	TRBV7-2	15	NA	CASSPRGGREETQYF	TGTGCCAGCAGCCCCAGGGGGGGCAGGGAAGAGACCCAGTACTTC
NA	TRBJ1-2	TRBV2	14	few	CASTGQGLGYGYTF	TGTGCCAGCACGGGTCAGGGCCTGGGCTATGGCTACACCTTC
NA	TRBJ1-6	TRBV19	14	NA	CASMGAYYNSPLHF	TGTGCCAGTATGGGGGCTTACTATAATTCACCCCTCCACTTT
NA	TRBJ1-5	TRBV7-8	15	NA	CASSLRTTGNQPQHF	TGTGCCAGCAGCTTACGGACGACGGGCAATCAGCCCCAGCATTTT
TRBD1	TRBJ2-4	TRBV6-2/TRBV6-3	16	NA	CASSYGQGGNIYIQYF	TGTGCCAGCAGTTATGGACAGGGCGGGAATATCTACATTCAGTACTTC
NA	TRBJ1-2	TRBV19	12	NA	CASRGTNYGYTF	TGTGCCAGTAGGGGGACTAACTATGGCTACACCTTC
NA	TRBJ2-3	TRBV28	15	once	CASSLPWTLTDTQYF	TGTGCCAGCAGCCTACCTTGGACCCTCACAGATACGCAGTATTTT
TRBD2	TRBJ2-2	TRBV7-3	15	NA	CASSLVLAGTGELFF	TGTGCCAGCAGCTTAGTACTAGCGGGGACCGGGGAGCTGTTTTTT
TRBD2	TRBJ2-3	TRBV27	16	NA	CASSLPLAGGPYTQYF	TGTGCCAGCAGTTTACCTCTGGCGGGGGGGCCTTATACGCAGTATTTT
NA	TRBJ1-4	TRBV4-3	17	NA	CASSQDSSSATNEKLFF	TGCGCCAGCAGCCAAGATTCGAGCAGTGCAACTAATGAAAAACTGTTTTTT